Below are 32 T cell receptor beta chains sequenced from a single sample in a study of OX40 agonist ivuxolimab in advanced cancers. Data came from immunoSEQ multiplex PCR; TCRdb stores just in-frame clones and leaves some out. The data contain approximately 98,000 clones, about 91% of them singletons. The specimen comprised CD4+ or CD8+ T cells sorted from blood, sampled in a trial of the OX40 agonist ivuxolimab. The source is an adult with an advanced solid tumor such as melanoma, head and neck, liver or kidney cancer.

This rearrangement joins TRBV18 to TRBJ1-3; the D gene is possibly TRBD1 (5 bases). V gave up 1 base and J gave up 3 bases, with 16 bases separating them. CDR1 is KGHSH and CDR2 is LQKENI in the germline V gene. The CDR3 loop spans 17 amino acids. This CDR3 reads CASSPLYQGSFGNTIYF. The DNA of the CDR3 is TGTGCCAGCTCACCACTTTATCAGGGAAGTTTTGGAAACACCATATATTTT.

V gene TRBV11-2 combines with J gene TRBJ1-3; D unclear. The CDR3 has 16 residues. Per germline, CDR1 SGHAT and CDR2 FQNNGV. V gave up 0 bases and J gave up 0 bases, with 9 bases separating them. The CDR3 DNA reads as TGTGCCAGCAGCTTAGAAGAGGGCTACTCTGGAAACACCATATATTTT. This gives the protein CASSLEEGYSGNTIYF.

This sequence joins TRBV6-6 and TRBJ1-3; unclear D gene. This CDR3 is 15 amino acids long. The germline CDR1 and CDR2 sequences are MNHNY and SVGAGI (reference sequence). V lost 0 bases and J lost 3, with 9 bases in between. In nucleotides, the CDR3 is TGTGCCAGCAGTTACTCCCCGACGGTTGGAAACACCATATATTTT. It specifies CASSYSPTVGNTIYF.

J is TRBJ2-7 and V is TRBV5-1; 8 nucleotides line up with TRBD1. J was trimmed by 6 bases and V by 4 bases; bases with no gene match: 6. From germline, CDR1 is SGHRS and CDR2 YFSETQ. The length of the CDR3 is 13 residues. The CDR3 DNA is TGCGCCAGCAGCCCTCAGGGGGCGCGCGAGCAGTACTTC. Encoded protein: CASSPQGAREQYF.

The chain has TRBV6-5 and TRBJ1-6; D is undetermined. Germline V gene data show CDR1 as MNHEY and CDR2 as SVGAGI. The CDR3 totals 14 residues. Trimming removed 7 bases at V and 9 bases at J, with 16 bases between. CDR3 nucleotide sequence: TGTGCCAGCAATGGCAGCCCTGTCGGTTCACCCCTCCACTTT. Residues: CASNGSPVGSPLHF.

The rearrangement uses TRBV7-8 and TRBJ2-7, with a weak D call TRBD1 (6 bases). This CDR3 has 16 residues. The germline gives CDR1 SGHVS, CDR2 FQNEAQ. V gave up 4 bases and J gave up 3 bases, with 19 bases separating them. The CDR3: CASSSYRVGTLYEQYF. In nucleotides, the CDR3 is TGTGCCAGCAGCTCCTACCGAGTCGGGACACTCTACGAGCAGTACTTC.

V gene TRBV5-4 combines with J gene TRBJ2-7; TRBD2 is a possible D gene (6 bases). The CDR3 length is 14 residues. CDR1 and CDR2 (germline): SGHNT, YYREEE (reference sequence). Trimming shortened V by 3 bases and J by 2 bases, and 12 bases separated the two germline ends. CDR3 DNA sequence: TGTGCCAGCAGCTCCGGGACTGCCACCTACGAGCAGTACTTC. Protein: CASSSGTATYEQYF.

The gene calls are TRBV10-1 and TRBJ1-1; D may be TRBD1 (5 bases). Germline loops: CDR1 WNHNN, CDR2 SYGVQD (reference sequence). This CDR3 spans 21 amino acids. V was shortened by 5 bases and J by 9 bases, with 40 bases between the two germline ends. This chain's CDR3 is CASSPIVGGLGLRQGLIQAFF. The CDR3 nucleotides are TGCGCCAGCAGTCCTATCGTCGGGGGTCTCGGTTTGCGTCAGGGTTTGATTCAAGCTTTCTTT.

The rearrangement links TRBV18 to TRBJ2-1, with D possibly TRBD2 on 5 matching bases. The V end was cut by 0 bases, the J end by 0 bases, with 12 bases between. From germline, CDR1 is KGHSH and CDR2 LQKENI. This CDR3 comprises 17 residues. Here the CDR3 DNA reads TGTGCCAGCTCACCACCGAGTGAAACTAGCTCCTACAATGAGCAGTTCTTC. It is translated as CASSPPSETSSYNEQFF.

The chain links TRBV29-1 to TRBJ2-7; D remains ambiguous. V dropped 6 bases and J dropped 0 bases, with 6 bases sitting between them. The CDR3 is 11 amino acids. The germline CDR1 and CDR2 sequences are SQVTM and ANQGSEA. The CDR3 loop reads CSVRISYEQYF. In DNA form, the CDR3 reads TGCAGCGTCCGTATCTCCTACGAGCAGTACTTC.

The chain employs TRBV10-3 and TRBJ1-3; D is undetermined. Germline V gives CDR1 ENHRY, CDR2 SYGVKD. CDR3 length: 14 residues. CDR3 bases: TGTGCATCCACGGCTGCGGATACTGGAAACACCATATATTTT. It specifies CASTAADTGNTIYF.

This rearrangement joins TRBV6-5 to TRBJ1-5; D remains ambiguous. CDR3 length: 13 amino acids. Trimming stripped 7 bases from V and 0 bases from J, with 7 bases between. Germline V gene sequence: CDR1 MNHEY, CDR2 SVGAGI. CDR3 residues: CASKSNSNQPQHF. The CDR3, as DNA: TGTGCCAGCAAGTCGAATAGCAATCAGCCCCAGCATTTT.

The chain employs TRBV4-1 and TRBJ2-1; 11 positions match TRBD2. The CDR3 runs to 16 residues. V dropped 2 bases and J dropped 7; count of bases not matched to a gene: 7. CDR1 is MGHRA, CDR2 YSYEKL, per germline. The CDR3 is CASSQPTSGSRNEQFF. CDR3 in DNA: TGCGCCAGCAGCCAACCTACTAGCGGGAGTCGAAATGAGCAGTTCTTC.

The chain combines TRBV6-5 with TRBJ1-4; a possible D gene is TRBD1 (5 bases). The CDR3 runs to 15 residues. The V gene lost 7 bases and the J gene lost 4 bases, with 16 bases spanning the gap. The germline CDR1 and CDR2 sequences are MNHEY and SVGAGI. CDR3 amino acids: CASTYRPGLNEKLFF. CDR3 nucleotides: TGTGCCAGCACCTACCGACCGGGGCTTAATGAAAAACTGTTTTTT.

The rearrangement joins TRBV9 to TRBJ1-1, with D unresolved. Germline V gene data show CDR1 as SGDLS and CDR2 as YYNGEE. There are 13 residues in the CDR3. Trimming stripped 4 bases from V and 6 bases from J, with 13 bases between. The chain's CDR3 is CASSTPGEAEAFF. The CDR3 nucleotides are TGTGCCAGCAGCACCCCCGGGGAGGCTGAAGCTTTCTTT.

V is TRBV9 and J is TRBJ2-2; D is unresolved. Looked up from germline, CDR1 is SGDLS and CDR2 is YYNGEE. The CDR3 contains 17 residues. V was pared by 1 base and J by 0 bases, with 13 bases between. The CDR3 bases are TGTGCCAGCAGCGTATCGGTGGGTGGGGCGAACACCGGGGAGCTGTTTTTT. This codes for CASSVSVGGANTGELFF.

V and J are TRBV2 and TRBJ1-6, with 7 positions matching TRBD1. The CDR3 is 14 amino acids. Unmatched junction bases numbered 8, after V lost 6 bases and J lost 9 bases. Germline V gene lookup returns CDR1 SNHLY and CDR2 FYNNEI. CDR3 sequence (DNA): TGTGCCAGCAGCAGGGGGGGAGGGAGTTCACCCCTCCACTTT. Protein sequence: CASSRGGGSSPLHF.

This clone was detected only once. The V and J genes are TRBV25-1 and TRBJ2-7; 8 bases fit TRBD2. V trimming: 6 bases; J trimming: 1 base; junction bases outside the gene matches: 11. In germline, CDR1 is MGHDK, CDR2 SYGVNS. This CDR3 is 16 amino acids long. In DNA, the CDR3 is TGTGCCAGCAGGGACCGGGGTAGCGGGGTGTCCTACGAGCAGTACTTC. It is translated as CASRDRGSGVSYEQYF.

The DNA of the CDR3 is TGTGCCAGTAGTATGGCCGGGACAGGGGTTGGAGAGACCCAGTACTTC. It encodes CASSMAGTGVGETQYF. The genes are TRBV19 and TRBJ2-5, with 10 bases aligning to TRBD1. CDR1 and CDR2 (germline): LNHDA, SQIVND (reference sequence). The CDR3 is 16 amino acids. The V gene end was trimmed by 3 bases and the J gene end by 4 bases; junction bases not matched to a gene: 8.

The chain couples TRBV19 to TRBJ1-3, with D unclear. Germline CDR1 LNHDA, CDR2 SQIVND (reference sequence). The CDR3 totals 15 residues. V was trimmed by 3 bases and J by 4 bases, leaving 13 bases between them. The CDR3 loop reads CASSISGVLGNTIYF. In nucleotides, the CDR3 is TGTGCCAGTAGTATCTCCGGGGTTTTAGGAAACACCATATATTTT.

V is TRBV6-5 and J is TRBJ2-7, with 10 bases that match TRBD1. The V and J ends lost 11 bases and 5 bases, in that order; junction bases with no gene match: 3. The germline V gene encodes CDR1 MNHEY and CDR2 SVGAGI. The CDR3 spans 11 residues. The CDR3 coding sequence is TGTGCCGGACAGGGGGAGGACGAGCAGTACTTC. Protein: CAGQGEDEQYF.

CDR3 region: CASTPRDDDSPLHF. The CDR3 DNA is TGTGCCAGCACTCCGAGGGATGACGATTCACCCCTCCACTTT. This chain connects TRBV6-1 to TRBJ1-6; D not resolved. The CDR3 has 14 amino acids. Per germline, CDR1 MNHNS and CDR2 SASEGT. V dropped 7 bases and J dropped 8 bases, with 15 bases sitting between them.

The chain uses TRBV25-1 and TRBJ2-3; maybe TRBD2 (6 bases). CDR1 is MGHDK and CDR2 is SYGVNS in the germline V gene. V was pared by 6 bases and J by 5 bases, with 9 bases between. This CDR3 comprises 12 residues. The CDR3 DNA is TGTGCCAGCAGCCTTAGCGGAGATACGCAGTATTTT. Protein sequence: CASSLSGDTQYF.

The V and J genes are TRBV30 and TRBJ1-5; D is possibly TRBD1 (5 bases). Germline CDR1 reads GTSNPN; CDR2 reads SVGIG (reference sequence). V was pared by 2 bases and J by 2 bases, with 16 bases between. The CDR3 is 16 amino acids. CDR3 sequence: CAWSSGLPRGNQPQHF. CDR3 DNA: TGTGCCTGGAGTTCGGGACTGCCACGCGGCAATCAGCCCCAGCATTTT.

V and J are TRBV9 and TRBJ2-7; D possibly corresponds to TRBD2 (7 bases). With 4 bases removed from V and 0 bases from J, the gap between germline ends came to 17 bases. Germline V gene lookup returns CDR1 SGDLS and CDR2 YYNGEE. The CDR3 contains 16 residues. This CDR3 is CASSRGGGTASYEQYF. The CDR3 nucleotides are TGTGCCAGCAGCCGGGGAGGGGGGACCGCCTCCTACGAGCAGTACTTC. The full variable domain, in which reference TRBV9 and TRBJ2-7 provide the parts outside the CDR3, is DSGVTQTPKHLITATGQRVTLRCSPRSGDLSVYWYQQSLDQGLQFLIQYYNGEERAKGNILERFSAQQFPDLHSELNLSSLELGDSALYFCASSRGGGTASYEQYFGPGTRLTVT.

This clone came up once. The V and J genes are TRBV2 and TRBJ2-3; 11 bases match TRBD2. CDR1 SNHLY and CDR2 FYNNEI come from the germline V gene. This CDR3 is built from 14 residues. Trimming took 7 bases from V and 6 from J; bases not matched to a gene: 6. As DNA, the CDR3 is TGTGCCAGCAATAGACTAGCGGGGCTGGATACGCAGTATTTT. Its translation is CASNRLAGLDTQYF.

This clone occurred once. V is TRBV7-3 and J is TRBJ2-3; 9 bases agree with TRBD2. J gave up 4 bases and V 4 bases, and 15 bases lay outside the gene matches. CDR3 length equals 18 residues. Germline values: CDR1 SGHTA, CDR2 FQGTGA. The CDR3: CASSSPVGAGGGADTQYF. In nucleotides, the CDR3 is TGTGCCAGCAGCTCTCCAGTGGGAGCGGGGGGAGGTGCAGATACGCAGTATTTT.

The chain uses TRBV11-2 and TRBJ2-5; the D gene is possibly TRBD2 (5 bases). The germline V and J ends were trimmed by 1 base and 2 bases, with 8 bases remaining between them. The germline gives CDR1 SGHAT, CDR2 FQNNGV. This CDR3 comprises 14 residues. CDR3 in DNA: TGTGCCAGCAGCTTAGGGACTCCTCAAGAGACCCAGTACTTC. Translation gives CASSLGTPQETQYF.

The V call is TRBV5-1, the J call TRBJ2-2; weak D call: TRBD2 (7 bases). The CDR3 consists of 15 residues. V lost 4 bases and J 0 bases, leaving 10 bases between the germline ends. Germline CDR1 and CDR2: SGHRS and YFSETQ. The CDR3 spells CASSTGGSNTGELFF. The CDR3 nucleotides read TGCGCCAGCAGCACGGGGGGCTCGAACACCGGGGAGCTGTTTTTT.

V and J are TRBV19 and TRBJ1-1; 9 positions match TRBD1. Germline V gives CDR1 LNHDA, CDR2 SQIVND (reference sequence). Trimming at V came to 7 bases and at J to 4 bases, leaving 7 bases not matched to a gene. The CDR3 covers 14 residues. DNA for the CDR3: TGTGCCAGTAACACACAGGGGGCGGGCACTGAAGCTTTCTTT. It specifies CASNTQGAGTEAFF.

The rearrangement joins TRBV18 to TRBJ1-5; 12 bases align to TRBD1. Germline-derived CDR1 and CDR2 are KGHSH and LQKENI. The CDR3 consists of 16 residues. V dropped 2 bases and J dropped 4; count of bases not matched to a gene: 3. CDR3 sequence: CASSPGTGGGNQPQHF. For the CDR3, the DNA is TGTGCCAGCTCACCAGGGACAGGGGGCGGGAATCAGCCCCAGCATTTT.

The V call is TRBV6-5, the J call TRBJ2-1; TRBD1 matches 8 bases. The V and J ends lost 2 bases and 2 bases, in that order; junction bases with no gene match: 2. In germline, CDR1 is MNHEY, CDR2 SVGAGI. CDR3 length equals 15 residues. The CDR3 region has the DNA TGTGCCAGCAGTTACGAGGACAGGGCCTACAATGAGCAGTTCTTC. Translating gives CASSYEDRAYNEQFF.